This T cell receptor (beta chain) was found in a study of cytomegalovirus exposure and HLA in healthy donors. The study's findings and limits: The classifier reportedly diagnosed cytomegalovirus status with high specificity and sensitivity.

Per the germline V gene, CDR1 is GTSNPN and CDR2 is SVGIG (reference sequence). Trimming stripped 4 bases from V and 4 bases from J, with 7 bases between. The CDR3 is 11 residues long. For this clone: Antigen unknown.

As for the donors, each was a healthy bone marrow donor. 60 Vbeta and 13 Jbeta primers were used in PCR. Clones were read by immunoSEQ multiplex PCR, and TCRdb kept only the in-frame ones, dropping some. The sample records about 120,000 clones, around 86% being singletons. Sequencing was performed on PBMCs. The V call is TRBV30, the J call TRBJ1-2, with D possibly TRBD1 on 6 matching bases. This TCR was recovered from a woman in her twenties or thirties in good health and CMV-seronegative. CDR3 sequence (DNA): TGTGCCTGGAAAGGGGGCTATGGCTACACCTTC. Translated, it gives CAWKGGYGYTF. Drawing the rest from reference TRBV30 and TRBJ1-2, the complete variable domain is SQTIHQWPATLVQPVGSPLSLECTVEGTSNPNLYWYRQAAGRGLQLLFYSVGIGQISSEVPQNLSASRPQDRQFILSSKKLLLSDSGFYLCAWKGGYGYTFGSGTRLTVV.